This T cell receptor (beta chain) was observed in a study of T cell changes during pregnancy in multiple sclerosis. Sequenced by immunoSEQ multiplex PCR; TCRdb stores in-frame clones only, minus some. The sample holds fewer than 90,000 clones, around 94% seen once. The V segment lost 4 bases and the J segment 2 bases; nucleotides outside the gene matches: 7. This CDR3 has 15 residues. The germline V gene encodes CDR1 SGHTA and CDR2 FQGNSA. The clonotype was recovered from a female donor with multiple sclerosis, enrolled in a pregnancy study. Material: peripheral blood, obtained in the third trimester of pregnancy. The chain links TRBV7-2 to TRBJ2-7; 8 bases agree with TRBD1. The CDR3 nucleotides read TGTGCCAGCAGCTCGTCGCAGGGGGCTGCCTACGAGCAGTACTTC. Protein product: CASSSSQGAAYEQYF. Full variable domain (missing parts from reference TRBV7-2 and TRBJ2-7): GAGVSQSPSNKVTEKGKDVELRCDPISGHTALYWYRQSLGQGLEFLIYFQGNSAPDKSGLPSDRFSAERTGGSVSTLTIQRTQQEDSAVYLCASSSSQGAAYEQYFGPGTRLTVT.